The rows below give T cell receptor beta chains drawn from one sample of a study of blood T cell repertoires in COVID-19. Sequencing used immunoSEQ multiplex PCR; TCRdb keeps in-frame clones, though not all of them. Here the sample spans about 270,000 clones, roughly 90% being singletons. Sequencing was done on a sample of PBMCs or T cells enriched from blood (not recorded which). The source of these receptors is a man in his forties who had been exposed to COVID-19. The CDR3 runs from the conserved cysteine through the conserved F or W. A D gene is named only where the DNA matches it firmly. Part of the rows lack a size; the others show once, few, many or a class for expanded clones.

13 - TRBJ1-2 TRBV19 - TGTGCCAGTAGTACTTCAGGGCGACATGGCTACACCTTC CASSTSGRHGYTF
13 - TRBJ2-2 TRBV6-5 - TGTGCCAGCACGCGCGTGAACACCGGGGAGCTGTTTTTT CASTRVNTGELFF
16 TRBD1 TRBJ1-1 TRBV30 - TGTGCCTGGAGCGGACAGGAGGGGGACGGAACGCCTGAAGCTTTCTTT CAWSGQEGDGTPEAFF
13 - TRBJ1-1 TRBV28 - TGTGCCAGCAGTCGGTCAGGGAACACTGAAGCTTTCTTT CASSRSGNTEAFF
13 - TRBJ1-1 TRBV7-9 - TGTGCCAGCAGTCGACAGATGAACACTGAAGCTTTCTTT CASSRQMNTEAFF
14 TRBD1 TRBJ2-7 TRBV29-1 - TGCAGCGTCGGAGACAGGGTCGCGTCCTACGAGCAGTACTTC CSVGDRVASYEQYF
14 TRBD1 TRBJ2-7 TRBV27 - TGTGCCAGCAGTCTGGGGACAGGCGCCCGTGAGCAGTACTTC CASSLGTGAREQYF
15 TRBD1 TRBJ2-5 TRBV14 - TGTGCCAGCAGCCCTTCGACAGGGCAAAGAGGGACCCAGTACTTC CASSPSTGQRGTQYF
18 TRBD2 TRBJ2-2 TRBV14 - TGTGCCAGCAGCCAAGATCGTGGGAGCGGGAGTGGGACCGGGGAGCTGTTTTTT CASSQDRGSGSGTGELFF
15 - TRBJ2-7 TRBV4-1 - TGCGCCAGCAGCCAAGAATCTGGCGGGATCTACGAGCAGTACTTC CASSQESGGIYEQYF
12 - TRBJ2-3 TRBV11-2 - TGTGCCAGCAGCTCACTCACAGATACGCAGTATTTT CASSSLTDTQYF
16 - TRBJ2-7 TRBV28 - TGTGCCAGCAGTTTATCGGGGTTTGAGGGTCCCTACGAGCAGTACTTC CASSLSGFEGPYEQYF
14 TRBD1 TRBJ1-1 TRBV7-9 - TGTGCCAGCAGCCCCCGACAGGGCCCCTTTCGAGCTTTCTTT CASSPRQGPFRAFF
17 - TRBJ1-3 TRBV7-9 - TGTGCCAGCAGCTCAACCCTGATACAGGGCTTTGGAAACACCATATATTTT CASSSTLIQGFGNTIYF
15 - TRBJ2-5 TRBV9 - TGTGCCAGCAGCGTATCCTCGGGGATACAAGAGACCCAGTACTTC CASSVSSGIQETQYF
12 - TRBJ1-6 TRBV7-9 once TGTGCCAGCACAGTAGATAATTCACCCCTCCACTTT CASTVDNSPLHF
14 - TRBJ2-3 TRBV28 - TGTGCCAGCAGTTTACGGGTGTCCACAGATACGCAGTATTTT CASSLRVSTDTQYF
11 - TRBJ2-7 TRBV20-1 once TGCAGTGCTAAGGGACAAAACGAGCAGTACTTC CSAKGQNEQYF
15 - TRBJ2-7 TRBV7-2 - TGTGCCAGCAGCTCCCTGACACTGACAGGCTCCGAGCAGTACTTC CASSSLTLTGSEQYF
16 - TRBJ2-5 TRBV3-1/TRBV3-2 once TGTGCCAGCAGCCAAGATAGTCCGCTGGTTGGAGAGACCCAGTACTTC CASSQDSPLVGETQYF
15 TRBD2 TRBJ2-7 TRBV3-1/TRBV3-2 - TGTGCCAGCAGCCAAGGGACTAGCGGGAGGGACGAGCAGTACTTC CASSQGTSGRDEQYF
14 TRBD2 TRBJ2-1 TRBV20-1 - TGCAGTGCTAGTAGGGCTAGCGGGAGAAATGAGCAGTTCTTC CSASRASGRNEQFF
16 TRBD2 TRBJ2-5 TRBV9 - TGTGCCAGCAGCGTGATAGCGGGAGGCCCTTCGGAGACCCAGTACTTC CASSVIAGGPSETQYF
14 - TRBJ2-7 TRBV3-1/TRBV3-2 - TGTGCCAGCAGGGCAAGGGGGTCCTCCTACGAGCAGTACTTC CASRARGSSYEQYF
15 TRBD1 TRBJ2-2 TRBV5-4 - TGTGCCAGCAGCTCGCCCGGGACAGCAATCGGGGAGCTGTTTTTT CASSSPGTAIGELFF
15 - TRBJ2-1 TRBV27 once TGTGCCAGCAGTAACAGCTTAACGGGAGACAATGAGCAGTTCTTC CASSNSLTGDNEQFF
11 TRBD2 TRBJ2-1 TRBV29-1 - TGCAGCGCCCCGGGAGGGGACGAGCAGTTCTTC CSAPGGDEQFF
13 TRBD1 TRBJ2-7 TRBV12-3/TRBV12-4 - TGTGCCAGCAGTGGGGACAGGAACTACGAGCAGTACTTC CASSGDRNYEQYF
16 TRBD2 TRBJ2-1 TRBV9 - TGTGCCAGCAGCGTAGGAGGCGGGAGACTTAACTATGAGCAGTTCTTC CASSVGGGRLNYEQFF